This is a list of T cell receptor beta chains from one sample in a study of blood T cells in healthy people across ages. Each CDR3 protein gets one entry after TCRdb re-called the 5' RACE reads with MiXCR. This repertoire shows about 1.6 million distinct CDR3 sequences, 34% found once; its top ten account for around 11%. Sequenced input: blood. Receptor source: a woman aged 25 to 39 in good health. CDR3s include the opening cysteine and the closing phenylalanine or tryptophan. Fields, in order: V gene, clone size, J gene, D gene, CDR3 DNA, CDR3 protein. D genes are given only for firm matches. Clone size appears in some rows only: once, few, many, or a class for an expanded clone.

V: TRBV29-1
size: .
J: TRBJ1-1
D: .
DNA: TGCAGCGTCTCTGACTCGAACACTGAAGCTTTCTTT
CDR3: CSVSDSNTEAFF

V: TRBV20-1
size: .
J: TRBJ2-7
D: TRBD1
DNA: TGCAGTGCTAGAGGGACAGGGGGCCTGAACTTCTACGAGCAGTACTTC
CDR3: CSARGTGGLNFYEQYF

V: TRBV2
size: .
J: TRBJ2-4
D: .
DNA: TGTGCCAGCAGCGGTTTCTCCTACAATGAGCAGTACTTC
CDR3: CASSGFSYNEQYF

V: TRBV20-1
size: few
J: TRBJ2-7
D: .
DNA: TGCAGTGCTAGAGACGTGACAGCTGGGACGGGCTACGAGCAGTACTTC
CDR3: CSARDVTAGTGYEQYF

V: TRBV12-3/TRBV12-4
size: .
J: TRBJ2-3
D: .
DNA: TGTGCCAGCAGTTTGGGCTACGGGGGCAGCACAGATACGCAGTATTTT
CDR3: CASSLGYGGSTDTQYF

V: TRBV6-6
size: many
J: TRBJ2-1
D: TRBD2
DNA: TGTGCCAGCACCCCTGGGGGGGATAGAGAGTTCTTC
CDR3: CASTPGGDREFF

V: TRBV6-1
size: .
J: TRBJ2-3
D: TRBD2
DNA: TGTGCCAGCACCGACAGGGCCACTAGCGGGGGGGAATCAGATACGCAGTATTTT
CDR3: CASTDRATSGGESDTQYF

V: TRBV5-1
size: .
J: TRBJ1-1
D: TRBD1
DNA: TGCGCCAGCAGCTTGGCCGGGGCAGGGGGCTACGGGGCTTTCTTT
CDR3: CASSLAGAGGYGAFF

V: TRBV6-6
size: .
J: TRBJ2-5
D: TRBD1
DNA: TGTGCCAGCACCTACGGAGGGGGACAGGGCTACAAGCAGTACTTC
CDR3: CASTYGGGQGYKQYF

V: TRBV25-1
size: few
J: TRBJ1-5
D: .
DNA: TGTGCCAGCAGTGATTCGGACAGCTGGAATCAGCCCCAGCATTTT
CDR3: CASSDSDSWNQPQHF

V: TRBV20-1
size: once
J: TRBJ1-5
D: .
DNA: TGCAGTGCTAGAAGATATGGCGATCAGCCCCAGCATTTT
CDR3: CSARRYGDQPQHF

V: TRBV29-1
size: .
J: TRBJ1-1
D: .
DNA: TGCAGCGTTGAGGACAAGCGGAACACTGAAGCTTTCTTT
CDR3: CSVEDKRNTEAFF

V: TRBV3-1
size: .
J: TRBJ1-6
D: TRBD1
DNA: TGTGCCAGCAGACCGGACAGGGATAATTCACCCCTCCACTTT
CDR3: CASRPDRDNSPLHF

V: TRBV20-1
size: .
J: TRBJ2-3
D: .
DNA: TGCAGTGCTACAGTTGGCAGGAGGCCTTTTGCAGATACGCAGTATTTT
CDR3: CSATVGRRPFADTQYF

V: TRBV29-1
size: .
J: TRBJ2-2
D: .
DNA: TGCAGCGTGCTGTACCGGGATTTCACCGGGGAGCTGTTTTTT
CDR3: CSVLYRDFTGELFF

V: TRBV20-1
size: few
J: TRBJ1-2
D: .
DNA: TGCAGTGCTAGTGATCATTTGAGGGGCGGGGGCTACACCTTC
CDR3: CSASDHLRGGGYTF

V: TRBV20-1
size: few
J: TRBJ2-3
D: TRBD2
DNA: TGCAGTGCTAGGGGGACTAGAGGCACAGATACGCAGTATTTT
CDR3: CSARGTRGTDTQYF

V: TRBV30
size: .
J: TRBJ1-2
D: .
DNA: TGTGCCTGGAGTGTAGGTTACGACTATGGCTACACCTTC
CDR3: CAWSVGYDYGYTF

V: TRBV5-1
size: many
J: TRBJ2-7
D: TRBD1
DNA: TGCGCCAGCAGCCAATGGACAGGGGGCTACGAGCAGTACTTC
CDR3: CASSQWTGGYEQYF

V: TRBV28
size: .
J: TRBJ1-5
D: .
DNA: TGTGCCAGCAGTTTTTCAGGGGAAGGCAATCAGCCCCAGCATTTT
CDR3: CASSFSGEGNQPQHF

V: TRBV9
size: few
J: TRBJ2-7
D: .
DNA: TGTGCCAGCAGCGCCGGAGCGACCTCCTACGAGCAGTACTTC
CDR3: CASSAGATSYEQYF

V: TRBV21-1
size: few
J: TRBJ2-3
D: .
DNA: TGTGCCAGCAGCAAATGTGGGGCCCGGGGGGTGACAGATACGCAGTATTTT
CDR3: CASSKCGARGVTDTQYF

V: TRBV5-1
size: once
J: TRBJ2-1
D: TRBD2
DNA: TGCGCCAGCAGCGGGACTAGCGGAGTCTCGTCTGAGCAGTTCTTC
CDR3: CASSGTSGVSSEQFF

V: TRBV6-1
size: .
J: TRBJ2-7
D: TRBD1
DNA: TGTGCCAGCAGCCTCCCGTTGGACAGGGAGTGGTACGAGCAGTACTTC
CDR3: CASSLPLDREWYEQYF

V: TRBV3-1
size: .
J: TRBJ2-1
D: .
DNA: TGTGCCAGCAGCCCTACTCTAGGTGGGCCCTACAATGAGCAGTTCTTC
CDR3: CASSPTLGGPYNEQFF

V: TRBV20-1
size: .
J: TRBJ1-1
D: .
DNA: TGCAGTGCTATTAATCCCGATGGCGCGGGTTTGGCTTTCTTT
CDR3: CSAINPDGAGLAFF